The clone carrying this T cell receptor (beta chain) showed up just once. Germline V CDR1 and CDR2: DFQATT, SNEGSKA (reference sequence). The CDR3 loop spans 16 amino acids. The V and J ends lost 3 bases and 2 bases respectively, with 19 bases between them. This entry comes from a study of blood T cell repertoires in COVID-19. Study details: COVID-19 samples collected from the United States, Italy and Spain covered acute and convalescent phases. In each case, the material was cDNA or gDNA derived from T cells, B-cell-depleted T cells, or PBMCs.

In the original processing: How many nucleated cells were present was estimated from reference gene primer amplification. Clones were read by immunoSEQ multiplex PCR, and TCRdb kept only the in-frame ones, dropping some. Clone size and the V and J calls come from that table; the DNA yielded D and trimming. The sample consists of approximately 300,000 clones, about 87% of them appearing once. The sequencing input was peripheral blood. This clonotype originated in a woman aged 35 to 49 with acute or convalescent COVID-19. The chain is built from TRBV20-1 and TRBJ2-5, with D tentatively TRBD2 (7 bases). The CDR3 loop is CSASWRRGGGQETQYF. As DNA, the CDR3 is TGCAGTGCTAGTTGGAGGAGGGGAGGGGGGCAAGAGACCCAGTACTTC.